The clone carrying this TCR beta chain has only a few counts. Each CDR3 protein gets one entry after TCRdb re-called the 5' RACE reads with MiXCR. Among 350,000 to 400,000 distinct CDR3 sequences listed, roughly 20% were seen once. The data were obtained in a study of CD8 T cells in ankylosing spondylitis. This TCR came from a male donor with ankylosing spondylitis or in good health (not recorded which). The sample taken for sequencing was blood, either unsorted or a sorted T cell fraction (not recorded which).

Written as DNA, the CDR3 is TGCAGTGCTAGAGATCTGGCAGGTCAACCCTACGAGCAGTACTTC. Translating gives CSARDLAGQPYEQYF. The rearrangement joins TRBV20-1 to TRBJ2-7; D is uncertain. CDR1 DFQATT and CDR2 SNEGSKA come from the germline V gene (reference sequence). V was trimmed by 0 bases and J by 2 bases, leaving 14 bases between them. The CDR3 spans 15 residues.